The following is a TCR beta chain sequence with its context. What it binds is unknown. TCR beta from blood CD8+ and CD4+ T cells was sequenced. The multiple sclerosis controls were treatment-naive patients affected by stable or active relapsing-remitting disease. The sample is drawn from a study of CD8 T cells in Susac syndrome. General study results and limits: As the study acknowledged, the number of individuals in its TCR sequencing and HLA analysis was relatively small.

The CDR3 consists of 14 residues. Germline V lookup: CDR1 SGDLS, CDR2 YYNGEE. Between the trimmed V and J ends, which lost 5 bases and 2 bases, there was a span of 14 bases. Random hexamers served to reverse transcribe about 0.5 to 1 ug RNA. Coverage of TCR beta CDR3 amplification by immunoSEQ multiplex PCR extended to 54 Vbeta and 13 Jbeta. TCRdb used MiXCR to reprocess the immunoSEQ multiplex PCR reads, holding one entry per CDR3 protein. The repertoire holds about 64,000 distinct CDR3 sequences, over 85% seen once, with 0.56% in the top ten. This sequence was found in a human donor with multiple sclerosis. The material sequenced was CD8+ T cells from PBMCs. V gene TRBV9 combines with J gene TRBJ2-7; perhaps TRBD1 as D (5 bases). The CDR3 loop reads CASSSTETTYEQYF. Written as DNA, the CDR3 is TGTGCCAGCAGTTCGACAGAGACCACCTACGAGCAGTACTTC.